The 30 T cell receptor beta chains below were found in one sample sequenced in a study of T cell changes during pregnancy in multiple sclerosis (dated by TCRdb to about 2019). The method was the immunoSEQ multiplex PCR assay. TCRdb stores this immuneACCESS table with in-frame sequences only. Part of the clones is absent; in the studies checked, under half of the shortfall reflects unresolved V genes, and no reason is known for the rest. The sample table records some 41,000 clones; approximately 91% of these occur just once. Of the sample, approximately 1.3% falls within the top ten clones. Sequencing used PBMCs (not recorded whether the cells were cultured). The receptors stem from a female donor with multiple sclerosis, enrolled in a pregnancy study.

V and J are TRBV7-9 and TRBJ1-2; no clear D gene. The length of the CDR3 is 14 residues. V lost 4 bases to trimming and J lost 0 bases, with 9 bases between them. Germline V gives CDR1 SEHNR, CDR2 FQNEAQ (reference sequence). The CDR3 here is CASSSGPTNYGYTF. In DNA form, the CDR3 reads TGTGCCAGCAGCTCCGGGCCTACTAACTATGGCTACACCTTC.

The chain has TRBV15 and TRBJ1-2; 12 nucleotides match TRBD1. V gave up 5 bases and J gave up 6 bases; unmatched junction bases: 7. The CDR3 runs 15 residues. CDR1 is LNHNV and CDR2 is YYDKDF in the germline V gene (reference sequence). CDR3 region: CATSPRDRGRDGYTF. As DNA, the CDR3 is TGTGCCACCAGCCCCCGGGACAGGGGGCGCGATGGCTACACCTTC.

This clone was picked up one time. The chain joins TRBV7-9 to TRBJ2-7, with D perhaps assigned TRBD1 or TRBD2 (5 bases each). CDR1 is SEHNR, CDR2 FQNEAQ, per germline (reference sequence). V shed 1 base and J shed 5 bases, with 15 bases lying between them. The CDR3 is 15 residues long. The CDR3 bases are TGTGCCAGCAGCTTAGTTGGGGCGGGCCCGGACGAGCAGTACTTC. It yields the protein CASSLVGAGPDEQYF. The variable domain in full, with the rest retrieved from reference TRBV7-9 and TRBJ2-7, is DTGVSQNPRHKITKRGQNVTFRCDPISEHNRLYWYRQTLGQGPEFLTYFQNEAQLEKSRLLSDRFSAERPKGSFSTLEIQRTEQGDSAMYLCASSLVGAGPDEQYFGPGTRLTVT.

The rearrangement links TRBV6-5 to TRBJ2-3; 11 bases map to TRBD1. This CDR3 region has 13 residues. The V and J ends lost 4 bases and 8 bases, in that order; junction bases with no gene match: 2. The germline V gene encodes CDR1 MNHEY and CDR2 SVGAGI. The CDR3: CASSLDRGRTQYF. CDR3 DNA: TGTGCCAGCAGTTTGGACAGGGGGCGTACGCAGTATTTT.

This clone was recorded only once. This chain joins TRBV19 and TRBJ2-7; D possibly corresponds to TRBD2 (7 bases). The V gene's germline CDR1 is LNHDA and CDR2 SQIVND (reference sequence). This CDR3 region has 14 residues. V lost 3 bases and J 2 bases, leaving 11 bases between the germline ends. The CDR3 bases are TGTGCCAGTAGTATCCGGGGGGCAGCCTACGAGCAGTACTTC. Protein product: CASSIRGAAYEQYF.

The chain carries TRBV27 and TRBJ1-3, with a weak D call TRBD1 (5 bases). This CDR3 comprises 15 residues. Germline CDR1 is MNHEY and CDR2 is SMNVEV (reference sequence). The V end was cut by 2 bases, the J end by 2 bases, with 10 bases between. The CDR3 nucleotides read TGTGCCAGCAGTTTAGGGGGAGAGGCTGGAAACACCATATATTTT. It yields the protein CASSLGGEAGNTIYF.

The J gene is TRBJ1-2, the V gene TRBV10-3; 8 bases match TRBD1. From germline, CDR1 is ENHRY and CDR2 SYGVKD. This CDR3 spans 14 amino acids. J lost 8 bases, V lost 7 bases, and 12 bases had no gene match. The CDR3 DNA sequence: TGTGCCATCACTATGGGACAGGTGGGGGACGGCTACACCTTC. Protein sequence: CAITMGQVGDGYTF.

The CDR3 coding sequence is TGTGCCAGCAGTGACTCAGCGGGAGGGCCAGATACGCAGTATTTT. Residues: CASSDSAGGPDTQYF. This chain uses TRBV6-4 with TRBJ2-3, with TRBD2 identical over 10 bases. V shed 0 bases and J 4 bases; nucleotides not matched to a gene: 1. The V gene's germline CDR1 is MRHNA and CDR2 SNTAGT. The CDR3 has 15 amino acids.

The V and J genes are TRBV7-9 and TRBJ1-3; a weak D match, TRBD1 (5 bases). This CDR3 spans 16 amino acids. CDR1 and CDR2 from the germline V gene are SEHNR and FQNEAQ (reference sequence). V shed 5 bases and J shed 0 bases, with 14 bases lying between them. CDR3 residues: CASSRPQGYSGNTIYF. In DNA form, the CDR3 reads TGTGCCAGCAGCAGACCTCAGGGTTACTCTGGAAACACCATATATTTT.

CDR3 residues: CASSVGQGLTGELFF. CDR3 nucleotide sequence: TGTGCCAGCAGCGTGGGACAGGGCCTCACCGGGGAGCTGTTTTTT. The rearrangement links TRBV9 to TRBJ2-2, with 9 bases that match TRBD1. CDR1 is SGDLS and CDR2 is YYNGEE in the germline V gene. J gave up 4 bases and V 2 bases, and 3 bases lay outside the gene matches. The CDR3 consists of 15 residues.

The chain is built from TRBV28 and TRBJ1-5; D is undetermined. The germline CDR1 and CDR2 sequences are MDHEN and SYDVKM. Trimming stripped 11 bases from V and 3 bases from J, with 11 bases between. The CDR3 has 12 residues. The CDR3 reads CAHGRSNQPQHF. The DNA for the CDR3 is TGTGCCCATGGTCGATCCAATCAGCCCCAGCATTTT.

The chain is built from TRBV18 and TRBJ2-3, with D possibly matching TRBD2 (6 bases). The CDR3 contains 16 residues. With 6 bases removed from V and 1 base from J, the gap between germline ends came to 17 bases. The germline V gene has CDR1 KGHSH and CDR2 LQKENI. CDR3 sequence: CASSQGGGEGTDTQYF. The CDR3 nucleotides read TGTGCCAGCTCCCAGGGAGGAGGAGAGGGCACAGATACGCAGTATTTT. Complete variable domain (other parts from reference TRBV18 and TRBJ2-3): NAGVMQNPRHLVRRRGQEARLRCSPMKGHSHVYWYRQLPEEGLKFMVYLQKENIIDESGMPKERFSAEFPKEGPSILRIQQVVRGDSAAYFCASSQGGGEGTDTQYFGPGTRLTVL.

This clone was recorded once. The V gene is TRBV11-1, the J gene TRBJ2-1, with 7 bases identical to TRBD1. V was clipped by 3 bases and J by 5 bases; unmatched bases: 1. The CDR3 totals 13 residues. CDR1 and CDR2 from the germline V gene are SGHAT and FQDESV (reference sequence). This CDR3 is CASSFGTDNEQFF. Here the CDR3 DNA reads TGTGCCAGCAGCTTTGGGACAGACAATGAGCAGTTCTTC.

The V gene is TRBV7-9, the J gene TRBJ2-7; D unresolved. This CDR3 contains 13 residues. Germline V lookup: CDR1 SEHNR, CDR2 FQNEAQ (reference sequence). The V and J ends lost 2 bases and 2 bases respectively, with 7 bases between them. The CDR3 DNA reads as TGTGCCAGCAGCTTACGGGCAGCCTACGAGCAGTACTTC. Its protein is CASSLRAAYEQYF. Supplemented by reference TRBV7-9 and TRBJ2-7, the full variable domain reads DTGVSQNPRHKITKRGQNVTFRCDPISEHNRLYWYRQTLGQGPEFLTYFQNEAQLEKSRLLSDRFSAERPKGSFSTLEIQRTEQGDSAMYLCASSLRAAYEQYFGPGTRLTVT.

The CDR3 sequence is CAWNAAPHQPQHF. The CDR3 DNA follows: TGTGCCTGGAACGCGGCTCCCCATCAGCCCCAGCATTTT. The chain recombines TRBV30 with TRBJ1-5; unclear D gene. Germline CDR1 reads GTSNPN; CDR2 reads SVGIG (reference sequence). The CDR3 has 13 residues. V was clipped by 4 bases and J by 5 bases, with 12 bases between them. The whole variable domain, filled in from reference TRBV30 and TRBJ1-5, reads SQTIHQWPATLVQPVGSPLSLECTVEGTSNPNLYWYRQAAGRGLQLLFYSVGIGQISSEVPQNLSASRPQDRQFILSSKKLLLSDSGFYLCAWNAAPHQPQHFGDGTRLSIL.

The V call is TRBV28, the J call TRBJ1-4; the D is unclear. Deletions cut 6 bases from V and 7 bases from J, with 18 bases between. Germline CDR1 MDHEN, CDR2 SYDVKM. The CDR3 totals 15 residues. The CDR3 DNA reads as TGTGCCAGCAGCCTACGGGAGGGAAGTCGTGAAAAACTGTTTTTT. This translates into CASSLREGSREKLFF.

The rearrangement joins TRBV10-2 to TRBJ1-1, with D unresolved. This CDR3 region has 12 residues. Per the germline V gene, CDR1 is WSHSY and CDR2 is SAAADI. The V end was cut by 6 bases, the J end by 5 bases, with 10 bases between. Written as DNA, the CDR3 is TGCGCCAGCAGCGCTTCTTGGACTGAAGCTTTCTTT. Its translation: CASSASWTEAFF.

CDR3 in amino acids: CASSLGGATDTQYF. The CDR3, as DNA: TGTGCCAGCAGCTTGGGAGGTGCGACAGATACGCAGTATTTT. This rearrangement joins TRBV5-4 to TRBJ2-3; D is unclear. V lost 0 bases and J lost 3, with 8 bases in between. This CDR3 region has 14 residues. CDR1 SGHNT and CDR2 YYREEE come from the germline V gene (reference sequence).

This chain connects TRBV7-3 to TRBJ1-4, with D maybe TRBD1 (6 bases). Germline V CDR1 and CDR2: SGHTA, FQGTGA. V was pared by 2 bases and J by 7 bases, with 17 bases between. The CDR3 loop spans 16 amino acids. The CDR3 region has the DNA TGTGCCAGCAGCTTAGGGGACATTCTTACAAGTGAAAAACTGTTTTTT. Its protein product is CASSLGDILTSEKLFF.

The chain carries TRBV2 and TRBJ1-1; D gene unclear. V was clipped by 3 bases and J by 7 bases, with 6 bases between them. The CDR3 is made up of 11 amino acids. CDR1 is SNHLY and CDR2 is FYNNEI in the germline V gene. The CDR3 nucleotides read TGTGCCAGCAGTGAGTTGATTGAAGCTTTCTTT. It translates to CASSELIEAFF.

CDR3 loop: CASSPVLSGPYYF. DNA of the CDR3: TGTGCCAGCAGCCCGGTCCTCTCGGGACCCTACTACTTC. The chain uses TRBV14 and TRBJ2-5; D possibly matches TRBD1 or TRBD2 (5 bases each). From germline, CDR1 is SGHDN and CDR2 FVKESK. The V and J ends lost 4 bases and 14 bases respectively, with 20 bases between them. The CDR3 spans 13 residues.

The chain's CDR3 is CASSWGLAGEETQYF. The CDR3 bases are TGTGCCAGCAGTTGGGGACTAGCGGGAGAAGAGACCCAGTACTTC. This rearrangement joins TRBV6-6 to TRBJ2-5; 14 positions agree with TRBD2. This CDR3 region has 15 residues. With 4 bases clipped from V and 3 bases from J, the junction kept 1 base outside the gene matches. The germline gives CDR1 MNHNY, CDR2 SVGAGI (reference sequence).

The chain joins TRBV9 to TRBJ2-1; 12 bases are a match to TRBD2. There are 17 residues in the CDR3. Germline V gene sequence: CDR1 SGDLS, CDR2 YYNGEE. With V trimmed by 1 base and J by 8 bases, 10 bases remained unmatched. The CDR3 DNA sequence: TGTGCCAGCAGCGTACCAGTACTAGCGGGAGGTCACGATGAGCAGTTCTTC. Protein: CASSVPVLAGGHDEQFF.

CDR3 residues: CAWEGQGYHYGYTF. CDR3 bases: TGTGCCTGGGAAGGACAGGGGTATCACTATGGCTACACCTTC. The rearrangement uses TRBV30 and TRBJ1-2; 9 bases align to TRBD1. The CDR3 is made up of 14 amino acids. Germline CDR1 GTSNPN, CDR2 SVGIG (reference sequence). V was pared by 5 bases and J by 3 bases, with 7 bases of the junction left unmatched.

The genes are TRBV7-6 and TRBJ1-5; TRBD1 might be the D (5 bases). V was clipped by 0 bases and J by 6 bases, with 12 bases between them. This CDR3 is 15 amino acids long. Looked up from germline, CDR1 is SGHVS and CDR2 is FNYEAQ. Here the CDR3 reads CASSLASGGGQPQHF. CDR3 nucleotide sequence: TGTGCCAGCAGCTTAGCTTCGGGGGGAGGTCAGCCCCAGCATTTT.

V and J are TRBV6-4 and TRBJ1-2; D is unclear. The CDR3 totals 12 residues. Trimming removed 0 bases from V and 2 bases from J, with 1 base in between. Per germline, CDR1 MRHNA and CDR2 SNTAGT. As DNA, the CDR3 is TGTGCCAGCAGTGACTCGAACTATGGCTACACCTTC. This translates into CASSDSNYGYTF.

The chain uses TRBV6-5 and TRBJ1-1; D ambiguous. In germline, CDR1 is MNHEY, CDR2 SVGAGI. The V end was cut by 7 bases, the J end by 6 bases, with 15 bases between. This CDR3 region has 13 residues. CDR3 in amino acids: CASILGLRAEAFF. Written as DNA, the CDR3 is TGTGCCAGCATCCTAGGGCTGAGGGCTGAAGCTTTCTTT.

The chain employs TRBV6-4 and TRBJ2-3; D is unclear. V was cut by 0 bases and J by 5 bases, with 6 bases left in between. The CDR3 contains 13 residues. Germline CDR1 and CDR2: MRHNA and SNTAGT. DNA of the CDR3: TGTGCCAGCAGTGACTCTATTCGAGATACGCAGTATTTT. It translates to CASSDSIRDTQYF.

The CDR3 spells CASSYTTGVNEKLFF. The CDR3 DNA reads TGTGCCAGCAGTTACACGACAGGGGTAAATGAAAAACTGTTTTTT. This chain links TRBV6-6 with TRBJ1-4; 8 positions match TRBD1. This CDR3 region has 15 residues. Germline assignment: CDR1 MNHNY and CDR2 SVGAGI (reference sequence). Losses at the gene ends were 2 bases for V and 5 bases for J; bases not matched to a gene: 4.

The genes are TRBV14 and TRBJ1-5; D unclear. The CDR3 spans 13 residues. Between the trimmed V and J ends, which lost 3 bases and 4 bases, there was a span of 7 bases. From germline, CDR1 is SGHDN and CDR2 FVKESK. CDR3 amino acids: CASSQTPNQPQHF. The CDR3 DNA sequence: TGTGCCAGCAGCCAGACCCCTAATCAGCCCCAGCATTTT.